The present entry profiles one T cell receptor beta chain with its context. This sample is part of a study of cytomegalovirus exposure and HLA in healthy donors. At the level of the study: Most genotyped donors, over 70% of some 400, had Caucasian-associated genetic ancestry.

Primers included in the PCR were 60 Vbeta and 13 Jbeta primers. Libraries were prepared by immunoSEQ multiplex PCR; TCRdb keeps only in-frame clonotypes and omits some of them. The sample has roughly 67,000 clones; about 80% are singletons. Between the trimmed V and J ends, which lost 1 base and 1 base, there was a span of 13 bases. The CDR3 consists of 16 residues. Germline-derived CDR1 and CDR2 are SGHVS and FNYEAQ. This receptor was obtained from a man aged 55 to 70 in good health and CMV-seropositive. Sample: PBMCs. V gene TRBV7-6 combines with J gene TRBJ1-1; possible D gene TRBD1, 5 bases. The CDR3 region has the DNA TGTGCCAGCAGCTTAGAACCCGCGACAGCGAACACTGAAGCTTTCTTT. Translation: CASSLEPATANTEAFF.